Each of the 27 T cell receptor beta chains below was sequenced from the same sample in a study of patients and donors after allogeneic stem cell transplantation. TCRdb recomputed calls from the RT-PCR reads with MiXCR, one row per CDR3 protein. The data contain about 960,000 distinct CDR3 sequences, roughly 18% of them singletons. Sequencing input: blood, either unsorted or a sorted T cell fraction (not recorded which). The receptors stem from a human donor who was either an allogeneic HSCT recipient or a stem cell or donor lymphocyte infusion donor (not recorded which). It is not recorded whose cells these are; they may come from a transplant donor.

This clonotype occurred a few times. The rearrangement links TRBV27 to TRBJ2-7, with 9 bases lining up with TRBD2. The trim removed 3 bases at V and 5 bases at J, leaving 8 bases unmatched. The CDR3 totals 15 residues. Germline lookup yields CDR1 MNHEY and CDR2 SMNVEV (reference sequence). CDR3 residues: CASSFFSGSGNEQYF. The CDR3 bases are TGTGCCAGCAGTTTTTTTAGCGGGAGTGGGAACGAGCAGTACTTC.

The chain couples TRBV24-1 to TRBJ1-6, with 9 bases matching TRBD1. This CDR3 is built from 12 residues. J gave up 13 bases and V 4 bases, and 1 base lay outside the gene matches. Germline V gene data show CDR1 as KGHDR and CDR2 as SFDVKD. Written as DNA, the CDR3 is TGTGCCACCAGTGACGGGACAGGGCCCCTCCACTTT. It translates to CATSDGTGPLHF.

The rearrangement links TRBV20-1 to TRBJ1-1; D not resolved. In germline, CDR1 is DFQATT, CDR2 SNEGSKA (reference sequence). The length of the CDR3 is 11 residues. Trimming removed 0 bases from V and 8 bases from J, with 7 bases in between. The CDR3 spells CSARERIEAFF. Here the CDR3 DNA reads TGCAGTGCTAGAGAACGAATAGAAGCTTTCTTT.

This clonotype was seen at least ten times. The V and J genes are TRBV3-1 and TRBJ2-7; 9 bases fit TRBD2. CDR1 and CDR2 (germline): LGHDT, YNNKEL (reference sequence). The CDR3 runs to 16 residues. V gave up 0 bases and J gave up 6 bases; unmatched junction bases: 9. CDR3 sequence (DNA): TGTGCCAGCAGCCAAGATGAGAGTAGCGGGAGACGCGAGCAGTACTTC. Residues: CASSQDESSGRREQYF.

The chain employs TRBV3-1 and TRBJ2-1; maybe TRBD2 (6 bases). The germline V gene has CDR1 LGHDT and CDR2 YNNKEL (reference sequence). The CDR3 contains 13 residues. V shed 5 bases and J shed 8 bases, with 13 bases lying between them. The CDR3 sequence: CASSKRGGHEQFF. Here the CDR3 DNA reads TGTGCCAGCAGCAAAAGGGGAGGCCATGAGCAGTTCTTC.

This clonotype was counted between two and nine times. The chain has TRBV7-8 and TRBJ2-5; the D is unclear. V lost 1 base to trimming and J lost 2 bases, with 8 bases between them. This CDR3 is built from 14 residues. CDR1 and CDR2 from the germline V gene are SGHVS and FQNEAQ. DNA for the CDR3: TGTGCCAGCAGCTTAGTCCTCGAGCAAGAGACCCAGTACTTC. Its translation is CASSLVLEQETQYF.

This clonotype occurred a few times. One end of the junction is discordant with germline, which a read error may explain. The rearrangement joins TRBV6-1 to TRBJ2-7, with 7 positions matching TRBD2. Germline V gives CDR1 MNHNS, CDR2 SASEGT. CDR3 length equals 14 residues. CDR3 coding DNA: TGTGCCAGCAGTAATGTCGGGGGAGGGCTCGAGCAGTATTTC. Protein sequence: CASSNVGGGLEQYF.

V gene TRBV7-8 combines with J gene TRBJ2-1; D could derive from TRBD1 or TRBD2 (5 bases each). V lost 4 bases and J lost 2, with 9 bases in between. The CDR3 sequence is 14 residues long. Per germline, CDR1 SGHVS and CDR2 FQNEAQ. Here the CDR3 reads CASSYRGPYNEQFF. CDR3 nucleotides: TGTGCCAGCAGCTACCGGGGCCCCTACAATGAGCAGTTCTTC.

CDR3 bases: TGCAGTGCTAGAGAGGGGGGGGCGAACTCCTACGAGCAGTACTTC. It translates to CSAREGGANSYEQYF. The chain combines TRBV20-1 with TRBJ2-7; D perhaps matches TRBD2 (7 bases). This CDR3 comprises 15 residues. Germline V gene sequence: CDR1 DFQATT, CDR2 SNEGSKA (reference sequence). The V gene lost 0 bases and the J gene lost 0 bases, with 12 bases spanning the gap.

The sample holds a few counts of this clonotype. The rearrangement links TRBV5-1 to TRBJ1-5, with D maybe TRBD1 (5 bases). Trimming took 0 bases from V and 4 from J, leaving 11 bases between them. Per the germline V gene, CDR1 is SGHRS and CDR2 is YFSETQ. The CDR3 length is 15 residues. DNA of the CDR3: TGCGCCAGCAGCTTGGATGGGGGACTTAATCAGCCCCAGCATTTT. Translating it yields CASSLDGGLNQPQHF. Drawing the rest from reference TRBV5-1 and TRBJ1-5, the complete variable domain is KAGVTQTPRYLIKTRGQQVTLSCSPISGHRSVSWYQQTPGQGLQFLFEYFSETQRNKGNFPGRFSGRQFSNSRSEMNVSTLELGDSALYLCASSLDGGLNQPQHFGDGTRLSIL.

This clonotype was seen a handful of times. The chain combines TRBV7-2 with TRBJ1-1; 8 bases are a match to TRBD1. The V and J ends lost 4 bases and 3 bases, in that order; junction bases with no gene match: 7. The CDR3 runs to 15 residues. Germline V gene data show CDR1 as SGHTA and CDR2 as FQGNSA. CDR3 sequence reads: CASSSRTGLDTEAFF. In DNA, the CDR3 is TGTGCCAGCAGCTCTCGGACAGGGCTCGACACTGAAGCTTTCTTT. Together with reference TRBV7-2 and TRBJ1-1, the CDR3 gives the full variable domain: GAGVSQSPSNKVTEKGKDVELRCDPISGHTALYWYRQSLGQGLEFLIYFQGNSAPDKSGLPSDRFSAERTGGSVSTLTIQRTQQEDSAVYLCASSSRTGLDTEAFFGQGTRLTVV.

This clonotype turned up a few times. The chain has TRBV27 and TRBJ1-5; 7 nucleotides agree with TRBD1. The CDR3 spans 14 residues. Trimming cost V 5 bases and J 3 bases; bases outside gene matches: 4. CDR1 is MNHEY and CDR2 is SMNVEV in the germline V gene (reference sequence). CDR3 DNA: TGTGCCAGCAGTAAGGGACAGTACAATCAGCCCCAGCATTTT. Translating it yields CASSKGQYNQPQHF.

The rearrangement uses TRBV12-3 or TRBV12-4 and TRBJ2-1, with 8 bases aligning to TRBD2. The CDR3 is made up of 15 amino acids. Trimming cost V 5 bases and J 3 bases; bases outside gene matches: 6. CDR3 sequence reads: CASSRTSGFYNEQFF. The DNA of the CDR3 is TGTGCCAGCAGTCGTACTAGCGGATTCTACAATGAGCAGTTCTTC.

This clonotype was seen a few times. The chain is built from TRBV4-3 and TRBJ2-3; D gene ambiguous. Trimming shortened V by 0 bases and J by 0 bases, and 19 bases separated the two germline ends. Germline loops: CDR1 LGHNA, CDR2 YSLEER. The CDR3 has 19 amino acids. The CDR3: CASSQDPPVGSTSTDTQYF. The CDR3 nucleotides read TGCGCCAGCAGCCAAGATCCCCCGGTGGGCAGTACTAGCACAGATACGCAGTATTTT.

This clonotype was seen a few times. This chain connects TRBV12-3 or TRBV12-4 to TRBJ1-1; D remains unclear. The CDR3 sequence is 13 residues long. The V end was cut by 4 bases, the J end by 3 bases, with 9 bases between. CDR3 in DNA: TGTGCCAGCAGTTCGGACGGATACACTGAAGCTTTCTTT. Amino acids: CASSSDGYTEAFF.

This chain uses TRBV7-9 with TRBJ1-5, with a weak D call TRBD1 (5 bases). This CDR3 has 13 residues. CDR1 is SEHNR and CDR2 is FQNEAQ in the germline V gene (reference sequence). Trimming took off 7 bases at V and 2 bases at J, with 9 bases between the two ends. The CDR3 here is CASTAGGNQPQHF. DNA of the CDR3: TGTGCCAGCACCGCGGGGGGCAATCAGCCCCAGCATTTT.

This clonotype occurred a few times. V gene TRBV20-1 combines with J gene TRBJ2-1, with a weak D call TRBD2 (7 bases). CDR1 DFQATT and CDR2 SNEGSKA come from the germline V gene (reference sequence). Between the trimmed V and J ends, which lost 3 bases and 5 bases, there was a span of 8 bases. The CDR3 covers 12 residues. The CDR3 sequence is CSASGGHNEQFF. CDR3 nucleotide sequence: TGCAGTGCTAGCGGGGGGCACAATGAGCAGTTCTTC.

The V and J genes are TRBV7-6 and TRBJ2-7; D is possibly TRBD1 (5 bases). Trimming removed 1 base at V and 3 bases at J, with 10 bases between. This CDR3 spans 14 amino acids. Germline values: CDR1 SGHVS, CDR2 FNYEAQ. CDR3 sequence reads: CASSLDRRYYEQYF. The CDR3, as DNA: TGTGCCAGCAGCTTAGACAGGCGATACTACGAGCAGTACTTC.

The sample holds a few counts of this clonotype. The chain has TRBV20-1 and TRBJ2-1; the D gene is possibly TRBD2 (5 bases). Trimming removed 3 bases at V and 1 base at J, with 16 bases between. The CDR3 consists of 16 residues. Germline V gene sequence: CDR1 DFQATT, CDR2 SNEGSKA (reference sequence). The CDR3 DNA follows: TGCAGTGCTAGTGCTAGGACTCGAGCATCCTACAATGAGCAGTTCTTC. It is translated as CSASARTRASYNEQFF.

The rearrangement links TRBV5-6 to TRBJ2-3, with 8 bases that match TRBD2. The CDR3 is 15 residues long. V was pared by 4 bases and J by 5 bases, with 9 bases of the junction left unmatched. The germline V gene encodes CDR1 SGHDT and CDR2 YYEEEE. This CDR3 reads CASSPGLALLDTQYF. The CDR3 DNA reads as TGTGCCAGCAGCCCCGGACTAGCTTTATTAGATACGCAGTATTTT.

This clonotype was detected only a few times. The chain links TRBV4-2 to TRBJ2-2, with 7 bases fitting TRBD2. Germline V gene data show CDR1 as LGHNA and CDR2 as YNFKEQ. CDR3 size: 15 residues. The V segment lost 4 bases and the J segment 2 bases; nucleotides outside the gene matches: 4. The DNA for the CDR3 is TGTGCCAGCAGCCCCGAGCGGGGAAACACCGGGGAGCTGTTTTTT. Its protein product is CASSPERGNTGELFF.

This clonotype was seen once. The chain is built from TRBV27 and TRBJ2-7; D uncertain. Germline V lookup: CDR1 MNHEY, CDR2 SMNVEV (reference sequence). The germline V and J ends were trimmed by 5 bases and 7 bases, with 15 bases remaining between them. The CDR3 contains 13 residues. The CDR3 DNA sequence: TGTGCCAGCAGTATCACTGGCCAGACAGAGCAGTACTTC. Amino acids: CASSITGQTEQYF.

The chain has TRBV11-2 and TRBJ2-2; D unresolved. CDR1 is SGHAT, CDR2 FQNNGV, per germline. Trimming stripped 4 bases from V and 0 bases from J, with 12 bases between. The CDR3 consists of 16 residues. The chain's CDR3 is CASSSMIRANTGELFF. CDR3 in DNA: TGTGCCAGCAGCTCCATGATTAGGGCGAACACCGGGGAGCTGTTTTTT.

There are a few counts of this clonotype. The junction departs from the called germline gene at one end, perhaps through a read error. The V and J genes are TRBV12-3 or TRBV12-4 and TRBJ2-1; D is undetermined. The CDR3 contains 11 residues. CDR3 DNA: TGTGCCAGCAGTTTAGAGACCAATCCCGCCTTC. This sequence encodes CASSLETNPAF.

The J gene is TRBJ2-7, the V gene TRBV7-6, with D tentatively TRBD2 (6 bases). There are 16 residues in the CDR3. V dropped 4 bases and J dropped 6 bases, with 22 bases sitting between them. Per the germline V gene, CDR1 is SGHVS and CDR2 is FNYEAQ. CDR3 loop: CASSSLLGAEGREQYF. CDR3 coding DNA: TGTGCCAGCAGCTCCCTTTTGGGAGCGGAGGGGCGCGAGCAGTACTTC.

The CDR3 here is CASSQDSEGDTDTQYF. DNA of the CDR3: TGTGCCAGCAGCCAAGATTCGGAGGGGGACACAGATACGCAGTATTTT. The gene calls are TRBV4-2 and TRBJ2-3; D tentatively reads TRBD1 or TRBD2 (6 bases each). Trimming removed 0 bases from V and 2 bases from J, with 12 bases in between. The germline V gene encodes CDR1 LGHNA and CDR2 YNFKEQ. CDR3 length: 16 amino acids.

This clonotype was counted ten times or more. The V and J genes are TRBV20-1 and TRBJ1-1; D is undetermined. The CDR3 is made up of 11 amino acids. Per the germline V gene, CDR1 is DFQATT and CDR2 is SNEGSKA (reference sequence). V dropped 6 bases and J dropped 2 bases, with 7 bases sitting between them. The CDR3 nucleotides read TGCAGTGCCGTCTTTAACACTGAAGCTTTCTTT. Protein sequence: CSAVFNTEAFF.